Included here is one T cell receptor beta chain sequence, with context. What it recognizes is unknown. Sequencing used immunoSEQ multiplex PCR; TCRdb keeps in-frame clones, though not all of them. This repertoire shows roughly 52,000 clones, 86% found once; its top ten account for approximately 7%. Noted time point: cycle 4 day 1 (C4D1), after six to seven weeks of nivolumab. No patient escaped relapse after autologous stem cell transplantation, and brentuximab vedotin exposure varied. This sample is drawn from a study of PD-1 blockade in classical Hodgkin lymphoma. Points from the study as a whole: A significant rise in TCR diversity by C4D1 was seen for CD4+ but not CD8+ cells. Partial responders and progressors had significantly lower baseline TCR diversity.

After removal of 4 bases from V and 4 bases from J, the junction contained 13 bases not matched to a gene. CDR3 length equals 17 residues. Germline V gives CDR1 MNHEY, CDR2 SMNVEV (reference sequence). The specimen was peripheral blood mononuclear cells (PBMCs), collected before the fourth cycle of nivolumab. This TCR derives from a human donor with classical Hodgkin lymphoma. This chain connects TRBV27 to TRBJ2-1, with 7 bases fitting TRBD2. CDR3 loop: CASSSQTSLSSYNEQFF. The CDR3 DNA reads TGTGCCAGCAGTTCCCAGACTAGCCTCAGTTCTTACAATGAGCAGTTCTTC.